The next 7 T cell receptor beta chains were all read from a single sample in a study of siplizumab effects on memory and regulatory T cells. The method was immunoSEQ multiplex PCR; TCRdb's version includes in-frame clones alone and lacks a portion of them. The table shows approximately 94,000 clones, with about 94% occurring only once. The sample taken for sequencing was non-Treg CD4+ T cells sorted from blood. The receptors here all came from a human donor in good health.

The chain is built from TRBV2 and TRBJ2-7, with a weak D call TRBD2 (5 bases). The CDR3 length is 14 residues. Germline V gene lookup returns CDR1 SNHLY and CDR2 FYNNEI. Deletions cut 6 bases from V and 2 bases from J, with 14 bases between. CDR3: CASRKAATPYEQYF. CDR3 nucleotides: TGTGCCAGCAGGAAAGCGGCTACCCCCTACGAGCAGTACTTC. The full variable domain, with the rest looked up from reference TRBV2 and TRBJ2-7, is EPEVTQTPSHQVTQMGQEVILRCVPISNHLYFYWYRQILGQKVEFLVSFYNNEISEKSEIFDDQFSVERPDGSNFTLKIRSTKLEDSAMYFCASRKAATPYEQYFGPGTRLTVT.

This chain uses TRBV28 with TRBJ1-2; D uncertain. Germline V gene data show CDR1 as MDHEN and CDR2 as SYDVKM. V was cut by 3 bases and J by 4 bases, with 6 bases left in between. There are 12 residues in the CDR3. The CDR3 loop is CASSLPGYGYTF. The CDR3 bases are TGTGCCAGCAGTTTGCCCGGCTATGGCTACACCTTC.

The V and J genes are TRBV4-2 and TRBJ2-7; D perhaps matches TRBD2 (5 bases). The V gene's germline CDR1 is LGHNA and CDR2 YNFKEQ. The germline V and J ends were trimmed by 4 bases and 0 bases, with 16 bases remaining between them. CDR3 size: 16 residues. Here the CDR3 DNA reads TGTGCCAGCAGCCCCCCGGTGGGCGGGTACTCCTACGAGCAGTACTTC. As protein: CASSPPVGGYSYEQYF.

The chain joins TRBV7-8 to TRBJ2-4, with 10 bases identical to TRBD2. The trim removed 5 bases at V and 3 bases at J, leaving 19 bases unmatched. The CDR3 consists of 20 residues. Germline V gene data show CDR1 as SGHVS and CDR2 as FQNEAQ. CDR3 protein: CASSPYIGLAGASYKNIQYF. The CDR3 nucleotides are TGTGCCAGCAGCCCCTACATCGGGCTAGCGGGAGCCTCCTACAAAAACATTCAGTACTTC.

The chain employs TRBV10-3 and TRBJ2-2, with D tentatively TRBD1 or TRBD2 (5 bases each). The CDR3 is made up of 14 amino acids. CDR1 and CDR2 (germline): ENHRY, SYGVKD. V was pared by 2 bases and J by 1 base, with 5 bases between. Here the CDR3 reads CAISEGGNTGELFF. In DNA form, the CDR3 reads TGTGCCATCAGTGAGGGGGGGAACACCGGGGAGCTGTTTTTT.

The chain recombines TRBV30 with TRBJ2-1, with TRBD2 matching 10 bases. Germline V lookup: CDR1 GTSNPN, CDR2 SVGIG (reference sequence). CDR3 size: 19 residues. V dropped 4 bases and J dropped 8; count of bases not matched to a gene: 23. CDR3: CAWMGGASGSLPDPHEQFF. For the CDR3, the DNA is TGTGCCTGGATGGGGGGGGCTAGCGGGAGTTTACCCGATCCCCATGAGCAGTTCTTC. Full variable domain (missing parts from reference TRBV30 and TRBJ2-1): SQTIHQWPATLVQPVGSPLSLECTVEGTSNPNLYWYRQAAGRGLQLLFYSVGIGQISSEVPQNLSASRPQDRQFILSSKKLLLSDSGFYLCAWMGGASGSLPDPHEQFFGPGTRLTVL.

The CDR3 loop reads CASSLNGANVLTF. The CDR3 DNA is TGTGCCAGCAGTTTAAATGGGGCCAACGTCCTGACTTTC. This chain connects TRBV27 to TRBJ2-6, with D unclear. Germline values: CDR1 MNHEY, CDR2 SMNVEV (reference sequence). This CDR3 spans 13 amino acids. Trimming left V 2 bases short and J 3 bases short, with 2 bases between.